This TCR beta chain was obtained from a study of blood T cells in healthy people across ages. A J-beta primer mix and a sample-barcoded 5' primer were used in a second PCR of about 7 to 11 cycles. Sequencing of every sample gave 2.5 million or more CDR3-containing paired-end reads. One entry per CDR3 protein, called by TCRdb with MiXCR from the 5' RACE reads. The table has 790,000 or so distinct CDR3 sequences, around 50% seen once. On this clonotype: The antigen is not known.

General study results and limits: With unsorted PBMCs, a conclusive comparison of naive versus antigen-experienced cells was not possible. Expanded clonotype changes were possibly confounded by unknown donor CMV status.

The draw of peripheral blood yielded approximately 11 milliliters from each donor. This clonotype originated in a middle-aged man in good health. The sequenced material came from blood.

The CDR3 DNA reads TGTGCCAGCACTCCTCCCATCGACAGGGTGTCTGAAGCTTTCTTT. Protein sequence: CASTPPIDRVSEAFF. The gene calls are TRBV28 and TRBJ1-1, with 7 nucleotides matching TRBD1. J gave up 6 bases and V 7 bases, and 14 bases lay outside the gene matches. Germline-derived CDR1 and CDR2 are MDHEN and SYDVKM. The CDR3 has 15 residues.